This entry concerns a single TCR beta chain. The germline gene is not matched at one end of the junction; a read error may be the cause. The record originates from a study of T cells in Graves' hyperthyroidism and ophthalmopathy. In germline, CDR1 is MDHEN, CDR2 SYDVKM. This CDR3 is built from 12 residues. TCR beta CDR3 sequences were amplified from RNA transcripts. During a first-round RT-PCR of the TCR CDR3, the HTBI primer set was used. A single record per CDR3 protein comes from TCRdb applying MiXCR to the multiplex PCR reads. The sample includes about 250,000 distinct CDR3 sequences, around 26% of them seen just once.

The receptor was derived from a woman in her forties with Graves' ophthalmopathy. Input material: blood. J is TRBJ1-2 and V is TRBV28; a possible D gene is TRBD1 (6 bases). This CDR3 reads CASTFWQGQGIF. In DNA form, the CDR3 reads TGTGCCAGCACTTTCTGGCAGGGCCAGGGGATCTTC.